Given below is one TCR beta chain in context. This sample stems from a study of blood T cell repertoires in COVID-19. Across the whole study: Specimens from acute and convalescent COVID-19 originated in the United States, Italy and Spain. PBMCs, B-cell-depleted T cells, or T cells were the source of the cDNA or gDNA that made up the material.

Germline lookup yields CDR1 SGHAT and CDR2 FQDESV (reference sequence). The CDR3 contains 14 residues. Trimming took 5 bases from V and 4 from J; bases not matched to a gene: 8. Original processing methods: Reference gene primer amplification yielded estimated nucleated cell counts. Using immunoSEQ multiplex PCR, the repertoire was profiled, and TCRdb retains in-frame clones only, with some absent. V and J calls and clone size are copied from that table; D and trimming were computed from the DNA. The table lists 200,000 to 250,000 clones, 65% to 85% of them singletons, with 8% to 13% in the top ten. V gene TRBV11-1 combines with J gene TRBJ2-7, with 7 bases aligning to TRBD2. This TCR derives from a woman older than 75 with acute or convalescent COVID-19. The sequenced sample consisted of peripheral blood. The CDR3 protein is CASSPVGGSYEQYF. The CDR3 DNA is TGTGCCAGCAGCCCAGTTGGCGGGAGTTACGAGCAGTACTTC. Full variable domain (remainder filled in from reference TRBV11-1 and TRBJ2-7): EAEVAQSPRYKITEKSQAVAFWCDPISGHATLYWYRQILGQGPELLVQFQDESVVDDSQLPKDRFSAERLKGVDSTLKIQPAELGDSAMYLCASSPVGGSYEQYFGPGTRLTVT.